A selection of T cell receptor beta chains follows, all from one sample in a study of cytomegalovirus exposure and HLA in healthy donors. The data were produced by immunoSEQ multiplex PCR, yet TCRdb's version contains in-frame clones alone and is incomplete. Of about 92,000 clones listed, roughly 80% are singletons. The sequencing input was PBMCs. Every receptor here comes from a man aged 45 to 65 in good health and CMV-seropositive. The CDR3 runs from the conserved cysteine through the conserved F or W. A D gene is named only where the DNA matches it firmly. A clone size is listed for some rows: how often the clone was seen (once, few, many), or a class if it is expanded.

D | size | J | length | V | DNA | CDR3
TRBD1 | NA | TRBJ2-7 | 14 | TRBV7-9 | TGTGCCAGCAGCTTGAGTGGGACAGGGAACGAGCAGTACTTC | CASSLSGTGNEQYF
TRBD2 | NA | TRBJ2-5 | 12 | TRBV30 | TGTGCCTGGAGTGTCGGGGAGGGGACCCAGTACTTC | CAWSVGEGTQYF
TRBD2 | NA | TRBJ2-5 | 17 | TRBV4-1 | TGCGCCAGCAGCCCGAGGGAGGGACTAGCGGGGGAAGAGACCCAGTACTTC | CASSPREGLAGEETQYF
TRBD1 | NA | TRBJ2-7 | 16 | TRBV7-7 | TGTGCTAGCAGCTTAGAAAACCGGGACAGGCCCTACGAGCAGTACTTC | CASSLENRDRPYEQYF
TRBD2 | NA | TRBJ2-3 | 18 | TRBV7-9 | TGTGCCAGCAGCTTAGGGCGGGGGGGCCTCTTAGGGGCAGATACGCAGTATTTT | CASSLGRGGLLGADTQYF
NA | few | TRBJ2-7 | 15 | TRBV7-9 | TGTGCCAGCAGTGACCGGGGGACCCAACTTTACGAGCAGTACTTC | CASSDRGTQLYEQYF
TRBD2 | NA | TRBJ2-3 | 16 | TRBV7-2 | TGTGCCAGCAGCGTCCGTCTAGCGGGGTCGACAGATACGCAGTATTTT | CASSVRLAGSTDTQYF
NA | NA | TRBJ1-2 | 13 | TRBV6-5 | TGTGCCAGCAGCCCCGGGGCTAACTATGGCTACACCTTC | CASSPGANYGYTF
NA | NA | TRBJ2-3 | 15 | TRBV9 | TGTGCCAGCAGCCCGACCGGGACTAGCACAGATACGCAGTATTTT | CASSPTGTSTDTQYF
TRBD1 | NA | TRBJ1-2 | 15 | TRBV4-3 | TGCGCCAGCAGCCAGGACTCGACAGGGGGTCGCGGCTACACCTTC | CASSQDSTGGRGYTF
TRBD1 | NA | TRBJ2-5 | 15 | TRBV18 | TGTGCCAGCTCACCACCGGGGACAGGGATAGAGACCCAGTACTTC | CASSPPGTGIETQYF
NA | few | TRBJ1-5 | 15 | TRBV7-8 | TGTGCCAGCTGTCTTGAGGAGGAACGAGGTCAGCCCCAGCATTTT | CASCLEEERGQPQHF
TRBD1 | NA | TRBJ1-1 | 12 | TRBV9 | TGTGCCAGCAGCGGAGACAGGGATGAAGCTTTCTTT | CASSGDRDEAFF
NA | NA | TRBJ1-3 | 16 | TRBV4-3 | TGCGCCAGCAGCCAACCGGGACTTCGCTCTGGAAACACCATATATTTT | CASSQPGLRSGNTIYF
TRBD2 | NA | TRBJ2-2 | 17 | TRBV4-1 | TGCGCCAGCAGCCAAGGGGCTAGCGGGGGGTACACCGGGGAGCTGTTTTTT | CASSQGASGGYTGELFF
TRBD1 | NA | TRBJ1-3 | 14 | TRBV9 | TGTGCCAGCGGCGACCGGGACAGGGGAAACACCATATATTTT | CASGDRDRGNTIYF
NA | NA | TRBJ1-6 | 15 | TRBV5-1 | TGCGCCAGCAGCTTGTCTCTCAGGGATAATTCACCCCTCCACTTT | CASSLSLRDNSPLHF
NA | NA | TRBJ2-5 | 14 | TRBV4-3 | TGCGCCAGCAGCCAAGATTACGGGGGAGAGACCCAGTACTTC | CASSQDYGGETQYF
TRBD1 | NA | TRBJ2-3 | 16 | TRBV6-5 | TGTGCCAGCAGTTCATCGGGACAGCCTAGCACAGATACGCAGTATTTT | CASSSSGQPSTDTQYF
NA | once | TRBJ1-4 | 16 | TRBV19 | TGTGCCAGTAGTATGCCCCCAGGGTGGACTAATGAAAAACTGTTTTTT | CASSMPPGWTNEKLFF
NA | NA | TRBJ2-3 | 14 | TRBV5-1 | TGCGCCAGCAGCTCCGGGACTGTACGAGATACGCAGTATTTT | CASSSGTVRDTQYF
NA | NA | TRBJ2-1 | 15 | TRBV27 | TGTGCCAGCAGTTTAGCTGGACTGAGCTACAATGAGCAGTTCTTC | CASSLAGLSYNEQFF
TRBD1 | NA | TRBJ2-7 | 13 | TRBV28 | TGTGCCAGCTTACCACAGGGGGCGTACGAGCAGTACTTC | CASLPQGAYEQYF
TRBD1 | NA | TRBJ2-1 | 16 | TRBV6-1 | TGTGCCAGCAGTGAAGCGCAGGGGGCCTTACCGAATGAGCAGTTCTTC | CASSEAQGALPNEQFF
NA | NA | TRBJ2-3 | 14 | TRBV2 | TGTGCCAGCCTCTTGTCCGGGAGCACAGATACGCAGTATTTT | CASLLSGSTDTQYF
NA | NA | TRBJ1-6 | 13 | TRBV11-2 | TGTGCCAGCAGCTTACGGAGGAATTCACCCCTCCACTTT | CASSLRRNSPLHF